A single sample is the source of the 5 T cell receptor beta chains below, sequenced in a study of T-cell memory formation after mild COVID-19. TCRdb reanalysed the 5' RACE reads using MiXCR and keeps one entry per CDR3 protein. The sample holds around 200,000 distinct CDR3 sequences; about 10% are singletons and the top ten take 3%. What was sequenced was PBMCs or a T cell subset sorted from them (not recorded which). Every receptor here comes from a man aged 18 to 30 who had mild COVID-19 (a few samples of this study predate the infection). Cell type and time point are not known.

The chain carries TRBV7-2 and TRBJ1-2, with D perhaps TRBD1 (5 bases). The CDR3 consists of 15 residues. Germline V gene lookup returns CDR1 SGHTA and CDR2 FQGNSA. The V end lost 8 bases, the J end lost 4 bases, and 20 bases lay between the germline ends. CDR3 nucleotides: TGTGCCAGCGGCCCTCGAGGGGTAGGAAGCTATGGCTACACCTTC. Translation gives CASGPRGVGSYGYTF.

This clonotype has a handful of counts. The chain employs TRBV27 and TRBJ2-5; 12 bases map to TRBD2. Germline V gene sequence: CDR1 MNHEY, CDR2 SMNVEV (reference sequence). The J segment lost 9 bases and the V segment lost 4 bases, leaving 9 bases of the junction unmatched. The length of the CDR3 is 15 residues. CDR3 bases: TGTGCCAGCAGTTCCTGGACTAGCGGGGCGTGGGCCCAGTACTTC. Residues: CASSSWTSGAWAQYF.

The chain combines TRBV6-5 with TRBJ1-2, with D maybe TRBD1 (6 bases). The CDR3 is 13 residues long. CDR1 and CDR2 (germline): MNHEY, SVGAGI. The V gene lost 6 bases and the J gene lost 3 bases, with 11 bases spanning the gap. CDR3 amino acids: CASRDRQDYGYTF. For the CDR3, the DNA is TGTGCCAGCAGAGATAGACAGGACTATGGCTACACCTTC.

CDR3 protein: CASSLAPSYGYNEQFF. The CDR3 DNA follows: TGTGCCAGCAGCTTGGCCCCAAGTTACGGCTACAATGAGCAGTTCTTC. The V gene is TRBV7-2, the J gene TRBJ2-1; no definite D call. CDR3 length: 16 residues. Germline V CDR1 and CDR2: SGHTA, FQGNSA. V was trimmed by 3 bases and J by 3 bases, leaving 15 bases between them.

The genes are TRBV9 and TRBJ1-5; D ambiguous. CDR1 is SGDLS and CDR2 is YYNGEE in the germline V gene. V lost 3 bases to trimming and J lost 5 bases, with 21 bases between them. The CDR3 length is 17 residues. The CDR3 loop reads CASSGHSPWTPDQPQHF. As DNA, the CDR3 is TGTGCCAGCAGCGGACACAGTCCGTGGACTCCCGATCAGCCCCAGCATTTT.